This T cell receptor (beta chain) was obtained from a study of STAT5B mutations in CD4+ large granular lymphocyte leukemia. The study, taken as a whole, reports: Main leukemic clonotypes were patient-specific, but roughly 26% appeared at low frequency elsewhere. Higher CD4+ than CD8+ T-LGLL clonality might reflect small sample size.

This clone appeared once. Its antigen remains unknown. This was a survey-level run. Profiling relied on immunoSEQ multiplex PCR, and the TCRdb table lists in-frame clones only, not all of them. This table has tens of thousands of clones, roughly 80% appearing once. Specimen: CD4+ T cells from blood buffy coats. The source of this sequence is a human donor in good health.

This chain's CDR3 is CSARSGPGYTF. The CDR3 DNA reads TGCAGTGCTAGGTCAGGGCCTGGCTACACCTTC. V gene TRBV20-1 combines with J gene TRBJ1-2, with TRBD1 as a possible D gene (5 bases). Trimming removed 3 bases at V and 7 bases at J, with 9 bases between. The CDR3 is 11 amino acids. CDR1 is DFQATT, CDR2 SNEGSKA, per germline (reference sequence).